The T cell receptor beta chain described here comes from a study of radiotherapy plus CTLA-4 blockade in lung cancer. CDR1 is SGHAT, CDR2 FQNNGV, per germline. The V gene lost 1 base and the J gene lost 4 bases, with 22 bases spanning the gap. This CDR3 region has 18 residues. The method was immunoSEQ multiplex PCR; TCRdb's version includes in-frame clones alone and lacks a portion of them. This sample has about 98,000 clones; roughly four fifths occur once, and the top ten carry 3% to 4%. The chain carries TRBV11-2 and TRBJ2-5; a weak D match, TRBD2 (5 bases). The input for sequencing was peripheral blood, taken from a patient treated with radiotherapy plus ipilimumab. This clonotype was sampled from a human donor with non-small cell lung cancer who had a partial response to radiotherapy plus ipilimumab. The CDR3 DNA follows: TGTGCCAGCAGCTTAGGCCCCTCGGTTAGCGCGCCGATAGAGACCCAGTACTTC. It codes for CASSLGPSVSAPIETQYF.